The next 24 T cell receptor beta chains were all read from a single sample in a study of cytomegalovirus exposure and HLA in healthy donors. The PCR made use of 60 Vbeta and 13 Jbeta primers. Repertoires were generated with immunoSEQ multiplex PCR, while TCRdb's copy carries only in-frame clones and drops some. The specimen's table records around 200,000 clones. Sample: PBMCs. These receptors were obtained from a girl aged 2 to 9 in good health and CMV-seropositive.

The chain recombines TRBV18 with TRBJ2-5; D ambiguous. With the DNA end fitting TRBJ2-7 better, the J assignment may be wrong. The CDR3 runs 14 residues. CDR1 is KGHSH and CDR2 is LQKENI in the germline V gene. The CDR3 reads CASSPQTVSYEQYF. DNA of the CDR3: TGTGCCAGCTCACCCCAAACCGTCTCCTACGAGCAGTACTTC.

The chain combines TRBV5-1 with TRBJ2-7; 10 nucleotides align to TRBD2. Germline V lookup: CDR1 SGHRS, CDR2 YFSETQ. After removal of 0 bases from V and 7 bases from J, the junction contained 16 bases not matched to a gene. CDR3 length: 18 amino acids. This CDR3 is CASSLVASGSDIYLEQYF. CDR3 bases: TGCGCCAGCAGCTTGGTAGCTAGCGGGAGCGATATCTACTTAGAGCAGTACTTC.

The rearrangement joins TRBV9 to TRBJ1-3, with TRBD1 identical over 8 bases. V gave up 3 bases and J gave up 0 bases; unmatched junction bases: 8. The CDR3 consists of 17 residues. CDR1 is SGDLS, CDR2 YYNGEE, per germline. The CDR3 region has the DNA TGTGCCAGCAGCGCTTGGGCAGGGGGCCTCTCTGGAAACACCATATATTTT. As protein: CASSAWAGGLSGNTIYF.

The CDR3 loop reads CASWDPSGRSYEQYF. CDR3 nucleotides: TGTGCCAGCTGGGACCCTAGCGGGAGGTCCTACGAGCAGTACTTC. The J gene is TRBJ2-7, the V gene TRBV6-5, with 11 bases identical to TRBD2. The CDR3 runs 15 residues. With 8 bases clipped from V and 1 base from J, the junction kept 7 bases outside the gene matches. Germline-derived CDR1 and CDR2 are MNHEY and SVGAGI.

A word on this clone: No conserved phenylalanine or tryptophan ends this CDR3, so it is likely a read error. The chain carries TRBV6-1 and TRBJ2-2; D is perhaps TRBD2 (5 bases). V was cut by 7 bases and J by 1 base, with 7 bases left in between. CDR1 MNHNS and CDR2 SASEGT come from the germline V gene. This CDR3 region has 13 residues. The CDR3 nucleotides read TGTGCCAGCATACGGGAGAACACCGGGGAGCTGTTTCTT. Protein: CASIRENTGELFL.

The CDR3 DNA is TGTGCCAGCAGCTTTCGGGGGTACGAGCAGTACTTC. It is translated as CASSFRGYEQYF. V and J are TRBV5-4 and TRBJ2-7, with D possibly matching TRBD2 (6 bases). Trimming took 2 bases from V and 4 from J, leaving 7 bases between them. There are 12 residues in the CDR3. Germline values: CDR1 SGHNT, CDR2 YYREEE (reference sequence).

V and J are TRBV9 and TRBJ1-5, with 8 bases fitting TRBD1. Germline V gene lookup returns CDR1 SGDLS and CDR2 YYNGEE. The ends lost 1 base at V and 8 bases at J; junction bases unmatched: 5. This CDR3 comprises 14 residues. CDR3 in amino acids: CASSVTGGNEPQHF. CDR3 bases: TGTGCCAGCAGCGTAACAGGGGGGAATGAGCCCCAGCATTTT.

The chain carries TRBV7-9 and TRBJ2-5; 8 nucleotides line up with TRBD2. The DNA end is more similar to TRBJ2-7, so the J call may be wrong. CDR3 length: 14 amino acids. The germline V gene encodes CDR1 SEHNR and CDR2 FQNEAQ (reference sequence). CDR3 sequence: CASSPPGRAGEQYF. CDR3 sequence (DNA): TGTGCCAGCAGCCCTCCCGGGAGGGCCGGCGAGCAGTACTTC.

This chain joins TRBV27 and TRBJ2-7, with 12 nucleotides matching TRBD1. Germline values: CDR1 MNHEY, CDR2 SMNVEV (reference sequence). V shed 2 bases, J shed 3 bases, and the junction held 2 bases outside the gene matches. This CDR3 has 15 amino acids. CDR3 sequence (DNA): TGTGCCAGCAGTTTAGGGGACAGGGGGCACTACGAGCAGTACTTC. Its translation is CASSLGDRGHYEQYF.

The rearrangement joins TRBV7-9 to TRBJ2-7, with D maybe TRBD2 (6 bases). The CDR3 spans 15 residues. CDR1 SEHNR and CDR2 FQNEAQ come from the germline V gene (reference sequence). The V end lost 5 bases, the J end lost 4 bases, and 18 bases lay between the germline ends. The CDR3 nucleotides are TGTGCCAGCAGCCCTTGGGGGGAGGTCAATTACGAGCAGTACTTC. Translation gives CASSPWGEVNYEQYF.

This chain connects TRBV13 to TRBJ2-7, with TRBD2 matching over 8 bases. The CDR3 loop spans 14 amino acids. Trimming at V came to 2 bases and at J to 3 bases, leaving 3 bases not matched to a gene. Germline V gene data show CDR1 as PRHDT and CDR2 as FYEKMQ (reference sequence). CDR3 amino acids: CASSLSLAGYEQYF. In DNA, the CDR3 is TGTGCCAGCAGCTTAAGTCTAGCGGGCTACGAGCAGTACTTC.

The chain uses TRBV19 and TRBJ2-2; D gene ambiguous. Between the trimmed V and J ends, which lost 1 base and 3 bases, there was a span of 6 bases. The CDR3 extends over 14 amino acids. CDR1 LNHDA and CDR2 SQIVND come from the germline V gene (reference sequence). CDR3 sequence reads: CASSIGAYTGELFF. The CDR3 nucleotides read TGTGCCAGTAGTATAGGAGCTTACACCGGGGAGCTGTTTTTT. Supplemented by reference TRBV19 and TRBJ2-2, the full variable domain reads DGGITQSPKYLFRKEGQNVTLSCEQNLNHDAMYWYRQDPGQGLRLIYYSQIVNDFQKGDIAEGYSVSREKKESFPLTVTSAQKNPTAFYLCASSIGAYTGELFFGEGSRLTVL.

The chain links TRBV28 to TRBJ2-7; 9 bases fit TRBD2. CDR1 and CDR2 (germline): MDHEN, SYDVKM. Losses at the gene ends were 8 bases for V and 5 bases for J; bases not matched to a gene: 10. The CDR3 is 14 residues long. The DNA for the CDR3 is TGTGCCAGCGGGGTAGCGGGAGCACACCACGAGCAGTACTTC. Amino acids: CASGVAGAHHEQYF.

The chain uses TRBV27 and TRBJ1-2; TRBD1 matches at 12 bases. Germline loops: CDR1 MNHEY, CDR2 SMNVEV (reference sequence). The CDR3 length is 16 residues. V lost 8 bases, J lost 10 bases, and 17 bases stayed unmatched. CDR3 region: CASGKKGWDRGLDYTF. The CDR3, as DNA: TGTGCCAGCGGGAAGAAGGGCTGGGACAGGGGGCTTGACTACACCTTC.

J is TRBJ1-1 and V is TRBV27, with no clear D. V shed 6 bases and J shed 0 bases, with 5 bases lying between them. Germline loops: CDR1 MNHEY, CDR2 SMNVEV (reference sequence). The CDR3 has 12 amino acids. As DNA, the CDR3 is TGTGCCAGCAGCCGTTTGAACACTGAAGCTTTCTTT. This translates into CASSRLNTEAFF.

The rearrangement uses TRBV7-2 and TRBJ1-1; TRBD1 aligns across 9 bases. The CDR3 is 16 residues long. V trimming: 5 bases; J trimming: 1 base; junction bases outside the gene matches: 8. Germline loops: CDR1 SGHTA, CDR2 FQGNSA. Written as DNA, the CDR3 is TGTGCCAGCAGCATTTACCGGGACAGGGCGAACACTGAAGCTTTCTTT. Translated, it gives CASSIYRDRANTEAFF. Complete variable domain (other parts from reference TRBV7-2 and TRBJ1-1): GAGVSQSPSNKVTEKGKDVELRCDPISGHTALYWYRQSLGQGLEFLIYFQGNSAPDKSGLPSDRFSAERTGGSVSTLTIQRTQQEDSAVYLCASSIYRDRANTEAFFGQGTRLTVV.

The rearrangement joins TRBV28 to TRBJ2-7; 16 positions agree with TRBD2. Germline CDR1 reads MDHEN; CDR2 reads SYDVKM. CDR3 length: 19 amino acids. The junction had 11 bases not matched to a gene; V was cut back by 6 bases and J by 0 bases. The chain's CDR3 is CASSRRLGTSGRGSYEQYF. The CDR3 DNA reads TGTGCCAGCAGCCGGCGGTTAGGGACTAGCGGGAGGGGCTCCTACGAGCAGTACTTC.

This chain uses TRBV7-8 with TRBJ1-6; TRBD1 matches at 7 bases. With V trimmed by 4 bases and J by 8 bases, 5 bases remained unmatched. The CDR3 length is 14 residues. Germline V gives CDR1 SGHVS, CDR2 FQNEAQ. CDR3 in amino acids: CASSSRQGHSPLHF. The CDR3 coding sequence is TGTGCCAGCAGCTCCCGACAGGGACATTCACCCCTCCACTTT.

The V call is TRBV11-2, the J call TRBJ2-5; 9 nucleotides agree with TRBD2. Germline V gene sequence: CDR1 SGHAT, CDR2 FQNNGV. V dropped 4 bases and J dropped 4; count of bases not matched to a gene: 7. The CDR3 has 15 residues. The DNA for the CDR3 is TGTGCCAGCAGCTCCAATAGCGGGAGAGGAGAGACCCAGTACTTC. Its protein product is CASSSNSGRGETQYF.

The J gene is TRBJ2-1, the V gene TRBV6-1, with D maybe TRBD2 (6 bases). Trimming took 2 bases from V and 1 from J, leaving 12 bases between them. The CDR3 consists of 16 residues. Germline values: CDR1 MNHNS, CDR2 SASEGT. The CDR3: CASSETGVGSYNEQFF. CDR3 DNA: TGTGCCAGCAGTGAAACGGGGGTAGGGTCCTACAATGAGCAGTTCTTC.

This chain connects TRBV2 to TRBJ1-2; D gene unclear. Germline lookup yields CDR1 SNHLY and CDR2 FYNNEI. The CDR3 runs 13 residues. V shed 4 bases and J shed 6 bases, with 12 bases lying between them. CDR3 sequence: CASSGAGGDGYTF. The CDR3 DNA follows: TGTGCCAGCAGTGGGGCGGGAGGCGATGGCTACACCTTC.

The V gene is TRBV28, the J gene TRBJ1-2, with 8 bases lining up with TRBD1. The CDR3 runs to 17 residues. After removal of 6 bases from V and 8 bases from J, the junction contained 20 bases not matched to a gene. Germline-derived CDR1 and CDR2 are MDHEN and SYDVKM. The CDR3 reads CASSQTGGSGGLGGYTF. The CDR3 nucleotides read TGTGCCAGCAGCCAAACAGGGGGTTCGGGGGGATTAGGCGGCTACACCTTC.

The chain links TRBV27 to TRBJ1-2, with 9 bases identical to TRBD1. Germline assignment: CDR1 MNHEY and CDR2 SMNVEV (reference sequence). V was clipped by 5 bases and J by 8 bases; unmatched bases: 9. The CDR3 is 14 amino acids. CDR3 coding DNA: TGTGCCAGCAGTAGACCGGGACAGGGAGGCGGCTACACCTTC. As protein: CASSRPGQGGGYTF.

V usage is TRBV7-9 and J usage is TRBJ2-7, with D tentatively TRBD1 (6 bases). Germline CDR1 is SEHNR and CDR2 is FQNEAQ (reference sequence). CDR3 length: 13 residues. V was shortened by 1 base and J by 7 bases, with 11 bases between the two germline ends. CDR3 region: CASSLGGPGEQYF. The CDR3 nucleotides read TGTGCCAGCAGCTTAGGGGGGCCTGGGGAGCAGTACTTC.